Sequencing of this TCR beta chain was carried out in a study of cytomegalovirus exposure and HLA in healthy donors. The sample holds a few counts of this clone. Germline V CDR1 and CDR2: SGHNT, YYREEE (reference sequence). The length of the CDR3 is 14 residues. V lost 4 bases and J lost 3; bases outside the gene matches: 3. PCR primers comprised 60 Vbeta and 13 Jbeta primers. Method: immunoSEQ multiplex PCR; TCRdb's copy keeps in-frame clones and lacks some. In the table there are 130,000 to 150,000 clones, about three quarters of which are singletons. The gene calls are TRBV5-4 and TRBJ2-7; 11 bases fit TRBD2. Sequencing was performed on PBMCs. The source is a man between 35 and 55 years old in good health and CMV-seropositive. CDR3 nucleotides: TGTGCCAGCAGCCCGGGACTAGCGGACTACGAGCAGTACTTC. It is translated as CASSPGLADYEQYF.